The source of this T cell receptor (beta chain) is a study of blood T cells in healthy people across ages (dated by TCRdb to between 2015 and 2016). At the level of the whole study: In model experiments, template switching captured roughly one uniquely barcoded TCR beta cDNA molecule for every two T cells. To track age-related changes in TCR beta repertoire diversity, the study relied on deep sequencing normalized with unique cDNA molecular identifiers. The donors were divided into four age groups: young (average roughly 15 years), middle-aged (over 35), aged (under 70) and long-lived (approximately 74). To avoid experimental bias, donors of different ages were randomly spread across the sequencing lanes. The study analyzed two additional independent replicas of 1 million unique cDNA reads from the same blood draw for two donors, one aged 18 to 30 and one aged 80 or older. Study-wide conclusions, independent of this receptor: A strong correlation was found between observed TCR beta diversity and the percentage of naive T cells measured by flow cytometry. Because profiling used bulk unsorted PBMCs, naive and antigen-experienced compartments could not be compared conclusively. As age increased, observed TCR beta diversity per million T cells dropped in a roughly linear way, and a significant reduction was already evident by age around 41. Estimates of total diversity from one million sequenced T cells were regarded as lower bounds and underestimates. Compared with the aged group, more naive CD4+ T cells, fewer expanded clones and increased TCR diversity were shown by the long-lived group, suggesting age selection. Donor CMV infection status was unknown, potentially confounding age-related changes in expanded clonotypes.

Notes on this clonotype: No cognate antigen has been identified for it. No base-level quality is on record; no much larger clone is a single base apart.

Systemically healthy Caucasian individuals from Russia, around 39 in total and aged about 6 to 95 years, were included as donors. Ten milliliters of peripheral blood were drawn from each donor into EDTA-treated Vacutainer tubes. Ficoll-Paque density-gradient centrifugation was used to isolate PBMCs, with at least 6.5 million per sample. Trizol reagent was used to extract total RNA from the PBMCs, yielding at least 6 micrograms per sample. For every donor, flow cytometry on a PBMC aliquot measured the percentage of naive CD45RAhigh/CD27high T cells. The CDR3 runs 12 amino acids, cysteine and phenylalanine included. Only CDR3 DNA is held: 36 bases, read in frame from base 1. CDR1 and CDR2 are drawn from the germline V gene (reference sequence): DFQATT, SNEGSKA. V loses 7 bases, J loses 3 bases, and the germline ends lie 12 bases apart. The library relied on 5' RACE. TCRdb records Illumina HiSeq 2500 as the sequencer. A second PCR of roughly 7 to 12 cycles was performed with a sample-barcoded 5' primer and a J-beta primer mix. A template-switch 5' adaptor carrying 12 random nucleotides introduced a unique molecular identifier onto each TCR beta cDNA molecule. Each sample yielded at least 2.5 million CDR3-containing paired-end reads. The Mint cDNA synthesis kit, primed by a TRBC-specific oligonucleotide, was used to synthesize first-strand cDNA from all RNA. After uracil-DNA glycosylase treatment, a first 18-cycle PCR used universal primers M1SS and BC2_uni_R on all cDNA. As for the original processing: For normalization, 1 million high-quality reads were randomly selected from each sample, with every read carrying a distinct molecular identifier. Instead of being binned into consensus sequences, reads with shared molecular identifiers were discarded. CDR3 identification, clonotype clustering and error correction used MiTCR with a Q25 quality threshold and the strictest error-elimination algorithm. A nonparametric unseen species model with Euler transformation was used to estimate lower-bound total TCR beta diversity. In-frame beta chains were kept once TCRdb had trimmed the public reads at Q25 with fastp and called clones with MiXCR. Rows matching on CDR3 protein sequence are summarized as one entry with the most common DNA and genes. These V and J calls are TCRdb output, not the study's own analysis. A total of approximately 1.5 million distinct CDR3 sequences appear in this sample, about 45% of them only once. The ten largest clones take up around 4% of the sample.

The material sequenced was blood. The clonotype originates from a woman aged 18-35 years in good health. The chain couples TRBV20-1 to TRBJ1-1; the D segment could be TRBD1, given 5 matching bases. The DNA reads as follows: TGCAGTGTCCTTGGGGGGGACACTGAAGCTTTCTTT. It specifies CSVLGGDTEAFF.